This T cell receptor (beta chain) derives from a study of human T cells and chemical hapten exposure. TCRdb recomputed calls from the RACE reads with MiXCR, one row per CDR3 protein. The sample has tens of thousands of distinct CDR3 sequences; under 15% are singletons. This CDR3 has 13 residues. Germline CDR1 is MNHNS and CDR2 is SASEGT. With 7 bases clipped from V and 4 bases from J, the junction kept 6 bases outside the gene matches. Time point here: pre-sensitization, week 0. The treatment was: therapeutic diphenylcyclopropenone sensitization with weekly scalp DPC. The chain has TRBV6-1 and TRBJ1-2, with 7 positions matching TRBD1. The starting material was whole blood, obtained in connection with sensitization to the hapten diphenylcyclopropenone (DPC). This clonotype originated in a young woman with alopecia areata. Some clones in this sample may be carry-over from other donors' samples. The CDR3 is CASTGQDFYGYTF. The CDR3 DNA follows: TGTGCCAGCACTGGACAGGACTTCTATGGCTACACCTTC.